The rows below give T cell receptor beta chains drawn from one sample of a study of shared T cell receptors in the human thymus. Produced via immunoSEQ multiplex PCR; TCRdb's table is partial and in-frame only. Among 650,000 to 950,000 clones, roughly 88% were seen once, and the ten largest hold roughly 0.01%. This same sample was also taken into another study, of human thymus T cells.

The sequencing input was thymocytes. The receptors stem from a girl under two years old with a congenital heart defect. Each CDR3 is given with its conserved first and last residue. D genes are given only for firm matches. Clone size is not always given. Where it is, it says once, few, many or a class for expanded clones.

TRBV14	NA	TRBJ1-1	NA	CASSQGRGLRGTEAFF	TGTGCCAGCAGCCAAGGTCGGGGGTTAAGGGGAACTGAAGCTTTCTTT
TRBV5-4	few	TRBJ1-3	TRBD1	CASSPQPGDRASGNTIYF	TGTGCCAGCAGCCCCCAGCCCGGGGACAGGGCGTCTGGAAACACCATATATTTT
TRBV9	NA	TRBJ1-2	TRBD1	CASSGPGQSYGYTF	TGTGCCAGCAGCGGCCCGGGACAGTCCTATGGCTACACCTTC
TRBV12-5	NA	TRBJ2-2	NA	CASGLDRVDAGELFF	TGTGCTAGTGGTTTGGACAGGGTCGATGCCGGGGAGCTGTTTTTT
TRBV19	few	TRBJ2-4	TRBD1	CASSNGQGENIQYF	TGTGCCAGTAGTAACGGACAGGGGGAAAACATTCAGTACTTC
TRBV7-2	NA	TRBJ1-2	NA	CASSLVGGTKGGYTF	TGTGCCAGCAGCTTAGTGGGAGGGACCAAGGGAGGCTACACCTTC
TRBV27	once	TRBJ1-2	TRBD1	CASSLSYPGGNGYTF	TGTGCCAGCAGTTTATCGTATCCAGGGGGCAATGGCTACACCTTC
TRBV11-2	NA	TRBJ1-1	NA	CASSFRYTEAFF	TGTGCCAGCAGCTTCAGGTACACTGAAGCTTTCTTT
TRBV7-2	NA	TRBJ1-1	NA	CASSLPSWRGEAFF	TGTGCCAGCAGCTTGCCTAGCTGGCGCGGTGAAGCTTTCTTT
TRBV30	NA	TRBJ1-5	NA	CAWSNKGGSQPQHF	TGTGCCTGGAGTAACAAAGGAGGATCTCAGCCCCAGCATTTT
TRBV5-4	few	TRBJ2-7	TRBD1	CASSSDRGHEQYF	TGTGCCAGCAGCTCGGACAGGGGCCACGAGCAGTACTTC
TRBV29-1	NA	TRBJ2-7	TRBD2	CSVVHWGGRDRPTPYEQYF	TGCAGCGTTGTCCACTGGGGGGGGAGAGACCGACCGACCCCCTACGAGCAGTACTTC
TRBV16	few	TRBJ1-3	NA	CASSQFGIAGNTIYF	TGTGCCAGCAGCCAATTTGGGATAGCGGGAAACACCATATATTTT
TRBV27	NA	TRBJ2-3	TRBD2	CASRPGLFTDTQYF	TGTGCCAGCAGGCCGGGACTATTCACAGATACGCAGTATTTT